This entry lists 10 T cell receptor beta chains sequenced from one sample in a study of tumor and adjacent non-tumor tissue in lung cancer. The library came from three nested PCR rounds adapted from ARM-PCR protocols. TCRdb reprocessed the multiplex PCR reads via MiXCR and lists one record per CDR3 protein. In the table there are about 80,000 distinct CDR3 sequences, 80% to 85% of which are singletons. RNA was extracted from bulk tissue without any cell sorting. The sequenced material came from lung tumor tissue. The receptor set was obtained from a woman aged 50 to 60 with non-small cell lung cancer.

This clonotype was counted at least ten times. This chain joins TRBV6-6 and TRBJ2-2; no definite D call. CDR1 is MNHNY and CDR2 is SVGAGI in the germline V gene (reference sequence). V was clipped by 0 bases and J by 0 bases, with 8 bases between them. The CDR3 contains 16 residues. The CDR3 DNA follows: TGTGCCAGCAGTTACTCTGGACCAGCGAACACCGGGGAGCTGTTTTTT. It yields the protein CASSYSGPANTGELFF.

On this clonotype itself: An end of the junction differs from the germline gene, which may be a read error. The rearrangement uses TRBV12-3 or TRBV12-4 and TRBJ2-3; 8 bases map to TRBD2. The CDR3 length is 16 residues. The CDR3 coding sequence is TGTGCCAGCAGCTTAGAAACTAGCGGATCCACAGATACGCAGTATTTC. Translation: CASSLETSGSTDTQYF.

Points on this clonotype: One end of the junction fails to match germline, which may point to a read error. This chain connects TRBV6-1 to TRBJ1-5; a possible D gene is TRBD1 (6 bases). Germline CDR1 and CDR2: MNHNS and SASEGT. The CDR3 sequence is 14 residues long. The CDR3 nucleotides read TGTGCCAGCAGTGCATACAGGGCAAATCAGCCCCGGCATTTT. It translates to CASSAYRANQPRHF.

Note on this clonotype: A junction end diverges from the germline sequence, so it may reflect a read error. The CDR3 here is CSGQGDTYTQYF. The CDR3 DNA reads TGCAGTGGACAGGGGGACACATATACGCAGTATTTT. J is TRBJ2-3 and V is TRBV20-1; TRBD1 aligns across 9 bases. Per germline, CDR1 DFQATT and CDR2 SNEGSKA (reference sequence). The length of the CDR3 is 12 residues.

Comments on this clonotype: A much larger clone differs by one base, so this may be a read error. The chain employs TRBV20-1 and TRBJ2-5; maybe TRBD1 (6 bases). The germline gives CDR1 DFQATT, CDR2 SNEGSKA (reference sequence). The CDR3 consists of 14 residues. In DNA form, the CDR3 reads TGCAGTGCTAGATTCCCCCAGGGGCGAGAGACCCTGTACTTC. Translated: CSARFPQGRETLYF.

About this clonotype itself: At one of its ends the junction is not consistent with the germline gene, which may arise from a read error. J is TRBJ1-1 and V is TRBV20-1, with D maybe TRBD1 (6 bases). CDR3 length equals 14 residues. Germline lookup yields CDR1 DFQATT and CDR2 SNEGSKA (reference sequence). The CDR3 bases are TGCAGTGCGTACCTGGACAGCATGAACTCTGAAGGTTTCTTT. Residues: CSAYLDSMNSEGFF.

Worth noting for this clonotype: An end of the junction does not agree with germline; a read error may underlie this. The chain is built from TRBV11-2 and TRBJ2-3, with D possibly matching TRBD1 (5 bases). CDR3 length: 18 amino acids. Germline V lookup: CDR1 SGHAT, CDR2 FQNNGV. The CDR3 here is CAISFVAMTGWGTDTQYF. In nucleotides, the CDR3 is TGTGCTATCAGCTTCGTCGCCATGACCGGGTGGGGCACAGATACGCAGTACTTT.

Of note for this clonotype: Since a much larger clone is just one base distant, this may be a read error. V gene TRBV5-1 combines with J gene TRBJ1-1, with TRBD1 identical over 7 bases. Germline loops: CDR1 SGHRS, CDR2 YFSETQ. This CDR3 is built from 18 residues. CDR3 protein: CVSSPMRQGRKGNTEAFF. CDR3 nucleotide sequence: TGCGTCAGCAGCCCCATGCGACAGGGTCGGAAGGGGAACACTGAAGCTTTCTTT.

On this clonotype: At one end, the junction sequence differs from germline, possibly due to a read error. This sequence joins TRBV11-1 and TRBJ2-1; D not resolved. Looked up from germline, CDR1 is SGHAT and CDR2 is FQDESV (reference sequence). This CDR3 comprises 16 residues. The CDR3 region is CASSSSLSSSYIEQFF. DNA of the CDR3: TGTGCCAGTAGTTCAAGCCTATCCAGCTCCTACATTGAGCAGTTCTTC.

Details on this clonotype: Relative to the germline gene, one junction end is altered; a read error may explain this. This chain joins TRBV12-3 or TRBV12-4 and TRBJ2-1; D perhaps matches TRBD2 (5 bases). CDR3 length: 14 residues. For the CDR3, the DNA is TGTGTCAGCGGCAGGACGAACGGGTCGGGTGAGCAGTTCTTC. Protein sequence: CVSGRTNGSGEQFF.